The 7 T cell receptor beta chains below were found in one sample sequenced in a study of follicular helper T cells after annual influenza vaccination (dated by TCRdb to the late 2010s). Taken with the paper, the label for time point translates to: 2015-2016 season, 7 days after influenza vaccination. Libraries came from the immunoSEQ multiplex PCR assay. This immuneACCESS table, as held by TCRdb, lists in-frame sequences with V and J called but not all clones. Of the missing ones, under half trace to an unresolved V gene in checked studies; the others have no known cause. The sample yields about 4,900 clones; 83% were counted once. The ten largest clones take up approximately 1.2% of the sample. Sequenced here: CXCR5+ CD38- circulating T follicular helper cells from blood, sampled 7 days after influenza vaccination. Reading the label with the study, this specimen's cell subset or site is: circulating Tfh, non-naive CD4+CXCR5+PD-1+ (ICOS+CD38+ or ICOS-CD38-). The source of these receptors is an adult who received the influenza vaccine.

In DNA, the CDR3 is TGTGCCAGAAGCTTGGGGGAGACAGGGGCTGTCGATCAGCCCCAGCATTTT. Protein product: CARSLGETGAVDQPQHF. V gene TRBV5-3 combines with J gene TRBJ1-5; TRBD1 aligns across 8 bases. TRBV5-3 is given ORF status, its function remaining uncertain. Trimming cost V 0 bases and J 5 bases; bases outside gene matches: 10. The CDR3 totals 17 residues.

CDR3 bases: TGTGCCAGCGTCCAAGGGGGTCCGAACACCGGGGAGCTGTTTTTT. It codes for CASVQGGPNTGELFF. V usage is TRBV6-4 and J usage is TRBJ2-2, with TRBD1 as a possible D gene (6 bases). Trimming took off 8 bases at V and 0 bases at J, with 13 bases between the two ends. This CDR3 spans 15 amino acids. The germline V gene has CDR1 MRHNA and CDR2 SNTAGT.

The chain uses TRBV27 and TRBJ1-1; 7 nucleotides align to TRBD1. Germline values: CDR1 MNHEY, CDR2 SMNVEV (reference sequence). V lost 5 bases to trimming and J lost 5 bases; unmatched junction nucleotides: 14. CDR3 length: 16 amino acids. The CDR3, as DNA: TGTGCCAGCAGTCCCTGGACAGGCACGAGGGGGACTGAAGCTTTCTTT. This gives the protein CASSPWTGTRGTEAFF.

There are a few counts of this clone. The chain joins TRBV19 to TRBJ1-5, with D unresolved. The CDR3 has 13 amino acids. Germline V gene data show CDR1 as LNHDA and CDR2 as SQIVND (reference sequence). The ends were cut back, 3 bases at V and 5 bases at J, with 8 bases in the middle. The CDR3 region has the DNA TGTGCCAGTAGTATGAGCGGTTATCAGCCCCAGCATTTT. It encodes CASSMSGYQPQHF.

The chain links TRBV28 to TRBJ2-2; D ambiguous. Per the germline V gene, CDR1 is MDHEN and CDR2 is SYDVKM. With 3 bases removed from V and 1 base from J, the gap between germline ends came to 9 bases. The CDR3 covers 15 residues. CDR3 residues: CASSFLGKNTGELFF. In nucleotides, the CDR3 is TGTGCCAGCAGTTTTTTAGGAAAGAACACCGGGGAGCTGTTTTTT.

This clone has just one count. This rearrangement joins TRBV2 to TRBJ1-1; D remains ambiguous. There are 12 residues in the CDR3. Germline-derived CDR1 and CDR2 are SNHLY and FYNNEI. Trimming shortened V by 2 bases and J by 13 bases, and 14 bases separated the two germline ends. The CDR3 loop reads CASSELDGFVFF. The CDR3 nucleotides read TGTGCCAGCAGTGAATTGGACGGATTCGTTTTCTTT.

This rearrangement joins TRBV6-1 to TRBJ1-2; 7 bases are a match to TRBD1. Germline V gene data show CDR1 as MNHNS and CDR2 as SASEGT. With V trimmed by 6 bases and J by 2 bases, 6 bases remained unmatched. The CDR3 consists of 14 residues. In DNA form, the CDR3 reads TGTGCCAGCAGGGGGGACAGATTGAACTATGGCTACACCTTC. Protein: CASRGDRLNYGYTF.